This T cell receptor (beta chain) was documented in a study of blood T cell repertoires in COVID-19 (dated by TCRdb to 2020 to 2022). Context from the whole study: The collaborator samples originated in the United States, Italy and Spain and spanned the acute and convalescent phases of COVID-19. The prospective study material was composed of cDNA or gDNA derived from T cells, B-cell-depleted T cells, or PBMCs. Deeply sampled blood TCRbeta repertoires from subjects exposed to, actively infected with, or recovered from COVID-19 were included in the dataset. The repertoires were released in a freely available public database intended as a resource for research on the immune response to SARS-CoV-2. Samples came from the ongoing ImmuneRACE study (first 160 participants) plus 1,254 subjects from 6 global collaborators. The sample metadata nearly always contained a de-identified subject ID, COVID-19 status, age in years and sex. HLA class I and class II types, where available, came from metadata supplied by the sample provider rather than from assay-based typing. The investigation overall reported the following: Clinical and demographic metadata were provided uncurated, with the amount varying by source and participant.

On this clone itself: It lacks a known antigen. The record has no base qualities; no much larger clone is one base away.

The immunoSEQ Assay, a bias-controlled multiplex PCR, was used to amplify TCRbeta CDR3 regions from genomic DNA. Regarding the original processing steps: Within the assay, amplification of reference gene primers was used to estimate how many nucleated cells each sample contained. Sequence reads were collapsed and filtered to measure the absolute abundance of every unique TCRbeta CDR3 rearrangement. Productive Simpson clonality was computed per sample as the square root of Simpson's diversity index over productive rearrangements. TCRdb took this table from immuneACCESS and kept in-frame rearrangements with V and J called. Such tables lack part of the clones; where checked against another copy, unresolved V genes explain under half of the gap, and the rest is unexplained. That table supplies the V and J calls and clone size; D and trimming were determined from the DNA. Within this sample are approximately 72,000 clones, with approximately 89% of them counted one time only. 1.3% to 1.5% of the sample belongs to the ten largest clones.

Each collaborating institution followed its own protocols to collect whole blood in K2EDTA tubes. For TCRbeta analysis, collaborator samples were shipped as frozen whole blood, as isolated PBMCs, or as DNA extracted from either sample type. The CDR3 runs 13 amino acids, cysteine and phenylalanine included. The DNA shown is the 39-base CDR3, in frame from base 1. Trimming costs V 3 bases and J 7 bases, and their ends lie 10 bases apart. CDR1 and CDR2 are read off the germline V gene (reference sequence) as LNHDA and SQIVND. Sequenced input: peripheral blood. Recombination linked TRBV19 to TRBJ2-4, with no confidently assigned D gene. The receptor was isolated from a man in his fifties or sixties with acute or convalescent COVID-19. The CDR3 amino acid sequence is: CASSIIPGNIQYF. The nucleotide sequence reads TGTGCCAGTAGTATTATCCCCGGGAACATTCAGTACTTC.